The clone carrying this TCR beta chain was seen ten or more times. Antigen unknown. TCRdb passed the 5' RACE reads through MiXCR, listing each CDR3 protein once. The sample yields about 220,000 distinct CDR3 sequences, 3.2% seen once. Germline V CDR1 and CDR2: GTSNPN, SVGIG (reference sequence). The V end was cut by 2 bases, the J end by 5 bases, with 13 bases between. CDR3 size: 13 residues. This sample was included in a study of T cells after yellow fever vaccination. General study points: Though weaker, the secondary response peaked faster, on day 5 versus 15. Although most clonotypes did not, a small share appeared in both CD4 and CD8 compartments.

V gene TRBV30 combines with J gene TRBJ2-7; D is perhaps TRBD2 (6 bases). Sequenced here: CD4+ T cells sorted from PBMCs, sampled 10 days after the yellow fever booster vaccination. The TCR was taken from a man younger than 35 who received the YFV17D yellow fever vaccine. CDR3 DNA sequence: TGTGCCTGGAGTAAAGGGGACTCTCACGAGCAGTACTTC. Amino acid sequence: CAWSKGDSHEQYF.